This TCR beta chain was recorded in a study of blood T cell repertoires in COVID-19. TCRdb's table, derived via immunoSEQ multiplex PCR, lists solely in-frame clones and lacks some. The sample shows some 150,000 clones, over 75% of them seen only once. V was clipped by 6 bases and J by 8 bases, with 16 bases between them. Germline-derived CDR1 and CDR2 are MNHEY and SVGAGI. The CDR3 is 14 residues long. Sequencing was done on a sample of peripheral blood. The rearrangement uses TRBV6-5 and TRBJ1-4; D perhaps matches TRBD1 (5 bases). This receptor was taken from a woman between 55 and 75 years old with COVID-19, enrolled during active disease. CDR3 loop: CASRDSATQEKLFF. The CDR3 nucleotides read TGTGCCAGCAGAGACAGTGCAACTCAGGAAAAACTGTTTTTT.